This TCR beta chain was recorded in a study of CD8+ T cells in alopecia areata. Alopecia areata patients had lesional scalp punch biopsies and peripheral blood taken from them. CD4+ and CD8+ T cells were sorted from PBMCs. The length of the CDR3 is 14 residues. Trimming left V 5 bases short and J 4 bases short, with 15 bases between. Germline assignment: CDR1 MNHEY and CDR2 SVGAGI. Reverse transcription of extracted RNA yielded cDNA, which provided the sequencing template. Data came from immunoSEQ multiplex PCR; TCRdb stores just in-frame clones and leaves some out. Counted here are 65,000 to 70,000 clones, approximately 64% occurring once; the ten biggest clones make up roughly a sixth. In its sample, this clone was seen a few times. The antigen remains undetermined. Study-wide results and limits: Higher clonality and more expanded CD8+ clones appeared in lesional than normal scalp. Resident alphabeta T cells of normal skin are also sequenced in scalp samples.

The TCR originated in a human donor with alopecia areata. The chain recombines TRBV6-5 with TRBJ2-7; D is unclear. Sequenced material: CD8+ T cells sorted from blood, taken at week 0. CDR3 sequence reads: CASSEYPGGYEQYF. Here the CDR3 DNA reads TGTGCCAGCAGTGAATATCCGGGCGGTTACGAGCAGTACTTC.